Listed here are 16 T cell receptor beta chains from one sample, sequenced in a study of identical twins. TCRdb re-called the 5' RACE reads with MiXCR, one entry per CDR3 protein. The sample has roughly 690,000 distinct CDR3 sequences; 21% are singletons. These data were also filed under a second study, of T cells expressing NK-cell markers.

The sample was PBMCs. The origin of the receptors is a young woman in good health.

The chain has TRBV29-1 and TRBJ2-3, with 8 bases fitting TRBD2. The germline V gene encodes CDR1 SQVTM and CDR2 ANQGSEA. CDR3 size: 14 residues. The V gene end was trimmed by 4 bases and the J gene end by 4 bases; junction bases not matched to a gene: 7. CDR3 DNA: TGCAGCGTTGTCCCAGCGGGAGTTTCAGATACGCAGTATTTT. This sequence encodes CSVVPAGVSDTQYF.

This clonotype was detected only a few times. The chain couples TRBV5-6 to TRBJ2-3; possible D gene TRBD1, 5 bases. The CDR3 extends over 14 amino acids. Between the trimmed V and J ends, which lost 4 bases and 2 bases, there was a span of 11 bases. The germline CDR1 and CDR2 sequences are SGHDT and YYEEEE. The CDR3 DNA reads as TGTGCCAGCAGCCAACCCAGGGCCACAGATACGCAGTATTTT. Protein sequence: CASSQPRATDTQYF.

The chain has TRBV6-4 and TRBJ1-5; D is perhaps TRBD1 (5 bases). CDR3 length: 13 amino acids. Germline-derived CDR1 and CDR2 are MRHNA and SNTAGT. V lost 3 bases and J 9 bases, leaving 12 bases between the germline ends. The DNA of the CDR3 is TGTGCCAGCAGTGAAAACGGGGGGGGGCCCCAGCATTTT. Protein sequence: CASSENGGGPQHF.

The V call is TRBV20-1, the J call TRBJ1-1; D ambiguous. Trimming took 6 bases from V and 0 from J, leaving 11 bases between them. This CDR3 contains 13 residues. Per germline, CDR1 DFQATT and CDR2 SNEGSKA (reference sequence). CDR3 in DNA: TGCAGTGCCTACCGCTTCATGAACACTGAAGCTTTCTTT. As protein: CSAYRFMNTEAFF.

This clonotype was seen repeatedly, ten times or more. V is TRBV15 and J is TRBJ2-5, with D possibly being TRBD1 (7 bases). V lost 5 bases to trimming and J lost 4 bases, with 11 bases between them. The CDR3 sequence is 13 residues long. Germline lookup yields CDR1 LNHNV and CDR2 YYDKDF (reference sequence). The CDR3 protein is CATSGQGGETQYF. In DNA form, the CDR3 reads TGTGCCACCAGCGGTCAGGGGGGAGAGACCCAGTACTTC. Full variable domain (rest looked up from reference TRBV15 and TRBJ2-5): DAMVIQNPRYQVTQFGKPVTLSCSQTLNHNVMYWYQQKSSQAPKLLFHYYDKDFNNEADTPDNFQSRRPNTSFCFLDIRSPGLGDTAMYLCATSGQGGETQYFGPGTRLLVL.

CDR3: CSARPHDSYEQYF. CDR3 sequence (DNA): TGCAGTGCTAGACCCCATGACTCCTACGAGCAGTACTTC. The V gene is TRBV20-1, the J gene TRBJ2-7, with unresolved D. The CDR3 extends over 13 amino acids. CDR1 is DFQATT and CDR2 is SNEGSKA in the germline V gene (reference sequence). Trimming took off 2 bases at V and 0 bases at J, with 8 bases between the two ends.

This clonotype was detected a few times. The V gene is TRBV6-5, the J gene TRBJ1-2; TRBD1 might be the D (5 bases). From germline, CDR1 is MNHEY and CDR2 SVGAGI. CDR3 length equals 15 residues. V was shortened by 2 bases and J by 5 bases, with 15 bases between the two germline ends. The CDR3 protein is CASSYRSGGGYGYTF. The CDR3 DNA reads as TGTGCCAGCAGTTACCGAAGTGGGGGGGGATATGGCTACACCTTC.

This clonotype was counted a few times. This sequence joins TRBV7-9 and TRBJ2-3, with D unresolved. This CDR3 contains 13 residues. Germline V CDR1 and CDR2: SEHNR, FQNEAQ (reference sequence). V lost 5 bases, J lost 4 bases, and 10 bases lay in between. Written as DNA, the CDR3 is TGTGCCAGCAGCCCCTCGGATGCAGATACGCAGTATTTT. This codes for CASSPSDADTQYF.

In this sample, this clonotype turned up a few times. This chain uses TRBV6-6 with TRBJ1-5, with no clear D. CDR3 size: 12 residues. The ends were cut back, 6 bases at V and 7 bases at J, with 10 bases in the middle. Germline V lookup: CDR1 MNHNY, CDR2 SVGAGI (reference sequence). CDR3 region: CASSAVGQPQHF. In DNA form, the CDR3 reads TGTGCCAGCAGCGCCGTCGGCCAGCCCCAGCATTTT.

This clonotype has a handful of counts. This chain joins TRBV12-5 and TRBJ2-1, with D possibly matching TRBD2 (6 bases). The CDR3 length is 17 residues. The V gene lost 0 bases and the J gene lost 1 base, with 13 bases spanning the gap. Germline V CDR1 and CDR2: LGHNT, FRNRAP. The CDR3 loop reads CASGLVPAGGSYNEQFF. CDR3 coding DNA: TGTGCTAGTGGTTTGGTTCCAGCGGGCGGTTCCTACAATGAGCAGTTCTTC. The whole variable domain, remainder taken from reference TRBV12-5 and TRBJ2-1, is DARVTQTPRHKVTEMGQEVTMRCQPILGHNTVFWYRQTMMQGLELLAYFRNRAPLDDSGMPKDRFSAEMPDATLATLKIQPSEPRDSAVYFCASGLVPAGGSYNEQFFGPGTRLTVL.

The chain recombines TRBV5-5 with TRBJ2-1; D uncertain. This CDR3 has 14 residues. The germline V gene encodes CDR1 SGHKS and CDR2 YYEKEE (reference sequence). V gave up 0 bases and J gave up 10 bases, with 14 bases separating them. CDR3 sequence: CASSLGSAAGEQFF. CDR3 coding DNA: TGTGCCAGCAGCTTGGGGTCGGCGGCCGGGGAGCAGTTCTTC.

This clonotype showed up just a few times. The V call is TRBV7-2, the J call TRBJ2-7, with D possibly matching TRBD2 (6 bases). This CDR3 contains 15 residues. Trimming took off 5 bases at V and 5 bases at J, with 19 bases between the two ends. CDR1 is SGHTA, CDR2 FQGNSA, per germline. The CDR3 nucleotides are TGTGCCAGCAGCCCAACTAGCCTGGGTCTACACGAGCAGTACTTC. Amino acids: CASSPTSLGLHEQYF.

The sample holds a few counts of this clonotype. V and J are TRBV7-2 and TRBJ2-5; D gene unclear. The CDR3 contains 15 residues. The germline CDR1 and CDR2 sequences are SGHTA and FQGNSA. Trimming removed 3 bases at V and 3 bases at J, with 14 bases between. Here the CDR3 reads CASSLIWSGKETQYF. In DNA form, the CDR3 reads TGTGCCAGCAGCTTGATTTGGTCGGGTAAAGAGACCCAGTACTTC.

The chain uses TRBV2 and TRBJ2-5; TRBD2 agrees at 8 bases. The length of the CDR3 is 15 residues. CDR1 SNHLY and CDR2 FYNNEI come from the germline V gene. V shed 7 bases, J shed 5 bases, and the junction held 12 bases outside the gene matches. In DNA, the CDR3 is TGTGCCAGCAACAACGAAGCGGGAGTAATCGAGACCCAGTACTTC. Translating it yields CASNNEAGVIETQYF. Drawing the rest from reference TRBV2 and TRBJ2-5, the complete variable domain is EPEVTQTPSHQVTQMGQEVILRCVPISNHLYFYWYRQILGQKVEFLVSFYNNEISEKSEIFDDQFSVERPDGSNFTLKIRSTKLEDSAMYFCASNNEAGVIETQYFGPGTRLLVL.

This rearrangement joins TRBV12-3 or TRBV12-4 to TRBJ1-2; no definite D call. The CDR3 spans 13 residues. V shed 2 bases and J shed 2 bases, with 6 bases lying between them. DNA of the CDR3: TGTGCCAGCAGTTTAAGTAAGAACTATGGCTACACCTTC. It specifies CASSLSKNYGYTF.

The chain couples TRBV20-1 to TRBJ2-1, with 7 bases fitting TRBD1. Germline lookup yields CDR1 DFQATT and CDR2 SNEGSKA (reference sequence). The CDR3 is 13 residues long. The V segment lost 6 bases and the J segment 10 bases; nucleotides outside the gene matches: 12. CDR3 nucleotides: TGCAGTGCGCATGACAGGGCTCGGGGAGAGCAGTTCTTC. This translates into CSAHDRARGEQFF.